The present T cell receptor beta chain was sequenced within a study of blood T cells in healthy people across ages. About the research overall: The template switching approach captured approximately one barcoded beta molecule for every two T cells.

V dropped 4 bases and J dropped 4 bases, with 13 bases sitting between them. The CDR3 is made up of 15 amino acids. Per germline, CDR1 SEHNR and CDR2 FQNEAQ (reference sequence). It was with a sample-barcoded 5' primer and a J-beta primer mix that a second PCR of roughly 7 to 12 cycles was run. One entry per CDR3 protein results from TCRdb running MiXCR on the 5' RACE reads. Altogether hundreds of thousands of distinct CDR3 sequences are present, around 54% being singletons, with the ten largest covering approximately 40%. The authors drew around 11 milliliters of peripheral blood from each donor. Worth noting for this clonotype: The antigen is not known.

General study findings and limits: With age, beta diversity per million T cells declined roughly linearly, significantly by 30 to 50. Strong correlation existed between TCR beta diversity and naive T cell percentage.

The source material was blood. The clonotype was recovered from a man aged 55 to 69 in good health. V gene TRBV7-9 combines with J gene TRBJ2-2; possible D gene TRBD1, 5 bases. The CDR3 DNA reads TGTGCCAGCAGCTATGGGGTTCAGGGCACCGGGGAGCTGTTTTTT. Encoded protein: CASSYGVQGTGELFF.